The source of this T cell receptor beta chain is a study of blood T cell repertoires in COVID-19. Method: immunoSEQ multiplex PCR; TCRdb's copy keeps in-frame clones and lacks some. The sample records 340,000 or so clones, around nine tenths being singletons. Trimming removed 6 bases from V and 8 bases from J; junction bases left unmatched: 12. The CDR3 totals 15 residues. The germline V gene encodes CDR1 SNHLY and CDR2 FYNNEI. The sequence was obtained from a man aged 45-65 years with active or convalescent COVID-19. This rearrangement joins TRBV2 to TRBJ1-4, with 7 bases lining up with TRBD1. Sequenced sample: peripheral blood. The CDR3 DNA sequence: TGTGCCAGCAGGCCTAACAGGGGTACAGCGGAAAAACTGTTTTTT. This encodes CASRPNRGTAEKLFF.